A selection of T cell receptor beta chains follows, all from one sample in a study of cytomegalovirus exposure and HLA in healthy donors. Assay: immunoSEQ multiplex PCR; the TCRdb copy retains only in-frame clones and omits some. The sample shows 70,000 to 90,000 clones, approximately 70% of them seen only once. Sequencing was done on a sample of PBMCs. These receptors were obtained from a man between 40 and 49 years old in good health and CMV-seropositive. The CDR3 runs from the conserved cysteine through the conserved F or W. Clone size is stated in some rows and not others, as once, few, many or a class when expanded.

-	16	TRBV5-5	CASSLAGRADSYEQYF
few	15	TRBV10-3	CAIRERGNMNTEAFF
-	20	TRBV7-6	CASSTSAPSGGEFMTDTQYF
-	17	TRBV28	CASSFLTGGGHQETQYF
-	14	TRBV7-2	CASSPTLSTFYQYF
-	13	TRBV6-5	CASSSTVDYGYTF
once	14	TRBV6-1	CASSAGQGVGEAFF
-	15	TRBV27	CASSLEGANNSPLHF
-	14	TRBV7-2	CASNPGGAYTEAFF
-	12	TRBV7-2	CASSPTPETQYF
-	15	TRBV7-9	CASSGGQLAKNIQYF
-	16	TRBV13	CASSNSGGERQETQYF
-	14	TRBV4-1	CASSQQGFTGELFF
few	14	TRBV5-1	CASREGGASGELFF
once	14	TRBV9	CASSPRDSGVGYTF
-	16	TRBV4-2	CASSQEYGQVNSPLHF
-	14	TRBV29-1	CSVAGGGVGNIQYF
-	15	TRBV14	CASSQLSGNTGELFF
-	16	TRBV11-3	CASSSLTGDGTDTQYF
-	13	TRBV4-3	CASSQDRGTEAFF
few	14	TRBV4-1	CASSPGRVNTEAFF
-	14	TRBV7-2	CASSLGGDFYEQYF
few	12	TRBV7-6	CASAWGADTQYF
-	15	TRBV5-1	CASSPHSGGLYEQYF
-	20	TRBV4-2	CASSRQITSGGSYNTGELFF
-	19	TRBV4-1	CASSQKVPGHLTNTGELFF
-	14	TRBV15	CATSGTGTTQPQHF
-	15	TRBV6-5	CASSKPGQGNYGYTF
-	14	TRBV6-1	CASRRDRSYNEQFF
-	17	TRBV7-8	CASSPLSTGGAQNGYTF
-	15	TRBV14	CASSQDHTFYTEAFF
-	15	TRBV2	CASSSRQLRDYEQYF
-	15	TRBV6-1	CASSGRTSRDETQYF
-	11	TRBV6-5	CASSAGRELFF
-	17	TRBV23-1	CASSQLIHPRRSYGYTF
-	14	TRBV5-1	CASSLQASNTEAFF
-	13	TRBV11-2	CASSFRTDTEAFF
few	14	TRBV7-9	CASSYRDSYNEQFF
few	13	TRBV28	CASSRPHPAGAFF
few	18	TRBV30	CAWSVFLGRVVERETQYF
-	13	TRBV29-1	CSALGGPRETQYF
-	16	TRBV5-1	CASRVGTESLNTEAFF
once	11	TRBV29-1	CSAGLDYGYTF
-	13	TRBV7-2	CASSLGLQETQYF
-	15	TRBV6-1	CASSEGTSYNSPLHF
few	15	TRBV10-3	CAISEVERRTDTQYF
-	15	TRBV9	CASSATGFRSDTQYF